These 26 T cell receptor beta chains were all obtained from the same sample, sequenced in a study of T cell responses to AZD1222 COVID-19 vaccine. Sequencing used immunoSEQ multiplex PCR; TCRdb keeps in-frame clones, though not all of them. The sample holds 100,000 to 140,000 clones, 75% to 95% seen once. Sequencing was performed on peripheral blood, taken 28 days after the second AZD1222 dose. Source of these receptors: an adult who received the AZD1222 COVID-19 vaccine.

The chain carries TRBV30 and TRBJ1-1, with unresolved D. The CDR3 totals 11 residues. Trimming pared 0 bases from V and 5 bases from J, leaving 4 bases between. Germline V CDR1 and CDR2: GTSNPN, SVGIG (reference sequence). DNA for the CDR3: TGTGCCTGGAGTGTAGTGACTGAAGCTTTCTTT. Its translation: CAWSVVTEAFF.

The CDR3 DNA follows: TGTGCCAGCAGGCCAGACGGACGTAATGAAAAACTGTTTTTT. It specifies CASRPDGRNEKLFF. The chain has TRBV6-5 and TRBJ1-4; D is undetermined. CDR1 is MNHEY and CDR2 is SVGAGI in the germline V gene. The V end was cut by 6 bases, the J end by 4 bases, with 12 bases between. CDR3 length: 14 amino acids.

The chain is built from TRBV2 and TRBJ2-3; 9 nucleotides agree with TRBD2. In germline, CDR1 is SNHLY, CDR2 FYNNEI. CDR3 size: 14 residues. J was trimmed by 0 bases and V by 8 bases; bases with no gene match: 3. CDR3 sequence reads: CASRGGGSTDTQYF. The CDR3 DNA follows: TGTGCCAGCCGCGGGGGGGGGAGCACAGATACGCAGTATTTT.

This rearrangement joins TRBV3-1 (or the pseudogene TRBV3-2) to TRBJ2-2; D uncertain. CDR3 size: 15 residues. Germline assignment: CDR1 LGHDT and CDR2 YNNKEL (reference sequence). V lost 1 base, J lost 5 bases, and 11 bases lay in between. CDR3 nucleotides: TGTGCCAGCAGCCAAGGGATCCTCGGGACCGGGGAGCTGTTTTTT. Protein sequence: CASSQGILGTGELFF.

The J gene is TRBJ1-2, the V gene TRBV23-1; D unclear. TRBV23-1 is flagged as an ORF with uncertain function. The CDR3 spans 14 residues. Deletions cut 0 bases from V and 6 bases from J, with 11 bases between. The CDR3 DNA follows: TGCGCCAGCAGTCAATCAGACCAATCGGATGGCTACACCTTC. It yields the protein CASSQSDQSDGYTF.

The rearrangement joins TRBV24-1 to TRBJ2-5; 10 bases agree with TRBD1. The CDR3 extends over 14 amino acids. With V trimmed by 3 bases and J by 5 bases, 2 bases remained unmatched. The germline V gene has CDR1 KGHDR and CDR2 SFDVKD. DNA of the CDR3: TGTGCCACCAGTGATACGGGACAGGGGGAGACCCAGTACTTC. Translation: CATSDTGQGETQYF.

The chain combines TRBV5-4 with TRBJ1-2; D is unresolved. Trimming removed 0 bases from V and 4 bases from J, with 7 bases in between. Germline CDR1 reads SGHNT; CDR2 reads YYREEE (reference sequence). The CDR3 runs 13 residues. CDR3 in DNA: TGTGCCAGCAGCTTGGAGGCATTCTATGGCTACACCTTC. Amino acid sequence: CASSLEAFYGYTF.

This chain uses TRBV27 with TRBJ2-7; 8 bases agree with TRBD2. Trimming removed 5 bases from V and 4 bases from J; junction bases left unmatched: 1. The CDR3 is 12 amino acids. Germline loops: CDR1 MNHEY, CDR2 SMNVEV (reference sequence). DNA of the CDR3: TGTGCCAGCAGTCCTAGCGGGTACGAGCAGTACTTC. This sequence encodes CASSPSGYEQYF.

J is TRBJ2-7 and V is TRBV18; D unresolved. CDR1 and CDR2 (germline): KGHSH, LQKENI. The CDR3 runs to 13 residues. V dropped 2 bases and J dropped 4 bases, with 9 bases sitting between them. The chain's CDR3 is CASSPVPEYEQYF. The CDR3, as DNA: TGTGCCAGCTCACCAGTACCGGAGTACGAGCAGTACTTC.

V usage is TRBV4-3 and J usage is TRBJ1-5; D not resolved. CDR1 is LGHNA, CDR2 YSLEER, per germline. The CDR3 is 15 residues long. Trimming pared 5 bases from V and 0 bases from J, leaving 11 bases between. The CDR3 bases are TGCGCCAGCAGCTGGGAGGTGGATAGCAATCAGCCCCAGCATTTT. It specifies CASSWEVDSNQPQHF.

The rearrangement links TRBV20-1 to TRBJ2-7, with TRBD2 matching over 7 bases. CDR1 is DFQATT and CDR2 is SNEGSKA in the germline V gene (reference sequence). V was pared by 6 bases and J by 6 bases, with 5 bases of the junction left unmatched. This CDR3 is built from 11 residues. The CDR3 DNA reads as TGCAGTGCACGGGGGGACTCCGAGCAGTACTTC. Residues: CSARGDSEQYF.

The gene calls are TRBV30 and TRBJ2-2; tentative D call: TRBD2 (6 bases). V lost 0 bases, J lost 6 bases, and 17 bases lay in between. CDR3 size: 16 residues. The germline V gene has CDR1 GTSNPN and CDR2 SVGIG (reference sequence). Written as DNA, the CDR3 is TGTGCCTGGAGTGTGTTAGCGGAGGGATTGGCCGGGGAGCTGTTTTTT. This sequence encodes CAWSVLAEGLAGELFF. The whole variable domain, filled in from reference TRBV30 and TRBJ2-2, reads SQTIHQWPATLVQPVGSPLSLECTVEGTSNPNLYWYRQAAGRGLQLLFYSVGIGQISSEVPQNLSASRPQDRQFILSSKKLLLSDSGFYLCAWSVLAEGLAGELFFGEGSRLTVL.

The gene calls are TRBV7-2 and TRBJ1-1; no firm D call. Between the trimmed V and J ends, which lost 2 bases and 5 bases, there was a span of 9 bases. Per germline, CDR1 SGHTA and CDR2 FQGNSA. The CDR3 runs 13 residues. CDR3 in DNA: TGTGCCAGCAGCTTAATAGTAGAGACTGAAGCTTTCTTT. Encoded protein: CASSLIVETEAFF. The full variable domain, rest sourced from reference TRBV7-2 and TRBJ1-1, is GAGVSQSPSNKVTEKGKDVELRCDPISGHTALYWYRQSLGQGLEFLIYFQGNSAPDKSGLPSDRFSAERTGGSVSTLTIQRTQQEDSAVYLCASSLIVETEAFFGQGTRLTVV.

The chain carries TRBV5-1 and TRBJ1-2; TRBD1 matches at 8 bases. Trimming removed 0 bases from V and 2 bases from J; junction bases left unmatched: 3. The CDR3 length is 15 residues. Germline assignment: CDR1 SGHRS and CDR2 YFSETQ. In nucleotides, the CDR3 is TGCGCCAGCAGCTTGGCAGGGGGCGGAAACTATGGCTACACCTTC. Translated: CASSLAGGGNYGYTF.

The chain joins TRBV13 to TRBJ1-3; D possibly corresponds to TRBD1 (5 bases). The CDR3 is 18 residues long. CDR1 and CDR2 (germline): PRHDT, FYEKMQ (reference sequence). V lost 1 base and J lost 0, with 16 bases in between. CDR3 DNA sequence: TGTGCCAGCAGCTTAGCCGGGGACTCAGGGCTCTCTGGAAACACCATATATTTT. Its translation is CASSLAGDSGLSGNTIYF.

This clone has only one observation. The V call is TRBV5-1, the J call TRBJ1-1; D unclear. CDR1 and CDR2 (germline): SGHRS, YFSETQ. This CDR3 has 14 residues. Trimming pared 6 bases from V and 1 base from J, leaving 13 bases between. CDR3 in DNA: TGCGCCAGCACCGGGCCAGGCCAGAACACTGAAGCTTTCTTT. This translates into CASTGPGQNTEAFF.

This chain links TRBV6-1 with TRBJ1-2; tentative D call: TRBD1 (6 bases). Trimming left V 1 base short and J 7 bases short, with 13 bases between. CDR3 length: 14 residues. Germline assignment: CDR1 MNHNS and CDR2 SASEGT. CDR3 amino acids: CASSEGYRVAGYTF. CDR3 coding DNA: TGTGCCAGCAGTGAAGGGTACAGGGTGGCTGGCTACACCTTC.

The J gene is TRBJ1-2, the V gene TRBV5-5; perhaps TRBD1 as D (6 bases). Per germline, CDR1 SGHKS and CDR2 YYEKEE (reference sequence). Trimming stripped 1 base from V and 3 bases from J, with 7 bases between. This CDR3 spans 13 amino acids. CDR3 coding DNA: TGTGCCAGCAGCTTGCCAGGGGACTATGGCTACACCTTC. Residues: CASSLPGDYGYTF.

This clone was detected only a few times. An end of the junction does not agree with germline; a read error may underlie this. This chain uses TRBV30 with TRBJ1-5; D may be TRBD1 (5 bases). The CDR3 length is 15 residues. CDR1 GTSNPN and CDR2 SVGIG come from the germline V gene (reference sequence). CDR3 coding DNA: TGTGCCTGGAGACCTGGGGGGGGGAGCAGTCAGCCCCAGCATTTT. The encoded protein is CAWRPGGGSSQPQHF.

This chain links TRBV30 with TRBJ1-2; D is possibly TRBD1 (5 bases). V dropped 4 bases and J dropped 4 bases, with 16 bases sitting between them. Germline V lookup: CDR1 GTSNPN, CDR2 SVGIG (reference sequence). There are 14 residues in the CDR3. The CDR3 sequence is CAWKGGGYIYGYTF. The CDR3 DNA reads TGTGCCTGGAAAGGTGGGGGTTATATCTATGGCTACACCTTC.

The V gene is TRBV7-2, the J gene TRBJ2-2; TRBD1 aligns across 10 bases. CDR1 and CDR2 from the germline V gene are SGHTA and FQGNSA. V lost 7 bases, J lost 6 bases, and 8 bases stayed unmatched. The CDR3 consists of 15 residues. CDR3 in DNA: TGTGCCAGCACCTACGGGGACAGGGGTGCCGGGGAGCTGTTTTTT. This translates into CASTYGDRGAGELFF.

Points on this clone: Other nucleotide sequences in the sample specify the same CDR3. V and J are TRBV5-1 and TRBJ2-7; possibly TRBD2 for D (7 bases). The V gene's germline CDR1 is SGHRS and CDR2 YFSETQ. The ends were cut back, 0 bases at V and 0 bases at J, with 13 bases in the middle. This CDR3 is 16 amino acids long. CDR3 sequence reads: CASSLAWGGRSYEQYF. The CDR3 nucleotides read TGCGCCAGCAGCTTGGCCTGGGGGGGCCGCTCCTACGAGCAGTACTTC.

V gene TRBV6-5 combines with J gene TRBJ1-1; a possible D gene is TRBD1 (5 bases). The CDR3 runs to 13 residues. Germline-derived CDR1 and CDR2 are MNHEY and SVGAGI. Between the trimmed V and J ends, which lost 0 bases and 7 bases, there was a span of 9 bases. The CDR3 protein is CASSYSEGLEAFF. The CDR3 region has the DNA TGTGCCAGCAGTTACTCGGAGGGGCTTGAAGCTTTCTTT.

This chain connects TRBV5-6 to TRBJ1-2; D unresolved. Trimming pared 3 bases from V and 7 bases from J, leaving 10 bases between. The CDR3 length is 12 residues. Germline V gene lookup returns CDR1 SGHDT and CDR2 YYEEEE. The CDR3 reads CASSSVSGGYTF. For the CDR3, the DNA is TGTGCCAGCAGCTCCGTTTCAGGTGGCTACACCTTC. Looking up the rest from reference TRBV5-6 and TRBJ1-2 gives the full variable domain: DAGVTQSPTHLIKTRGQQVTLRCSPKSGHDTVSWYQQALGQGPQFIFQYYEEEERQRGNFPDRFSGHQFPNYSSELNVNALLLGDSALYLCASSSVSGGYTFGSGTRLTVV.

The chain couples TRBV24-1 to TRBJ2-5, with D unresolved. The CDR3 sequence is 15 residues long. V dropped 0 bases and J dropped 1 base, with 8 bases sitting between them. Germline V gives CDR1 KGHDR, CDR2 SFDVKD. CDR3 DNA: TGTGCCACCAGTGATTTGGGCCAGACCCAAGAGACCCAGTACTTC. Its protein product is CATSDLGQTQETQYF.

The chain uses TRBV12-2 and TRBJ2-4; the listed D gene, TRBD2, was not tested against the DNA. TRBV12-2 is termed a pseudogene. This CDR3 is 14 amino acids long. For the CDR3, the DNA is TGTGCAAGTCGCTTAAAGGAGCGGGGGATCATTCAGTACTTC. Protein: CASRLKERGIIQYF.